Given below is one TCR beta chain in context. Its specificity is not known. The data were obtained in a study of shared clonotypes between healthy human individuals. Healthy HIV-negative adults with no recent acute infections or vaccinations were recruited as donors. Clones were sequenced by immunoSEQ multiplex PCR, and TCRdb holds only the in-frame ones, with some missing. The profile covers some 700,000 clones, with about 92% appearing a single time and 34% taken by the ten largest. General study results and limits: Limited genetic and exposure-history diversity came from having few donors. A handful of donors shared around 5.1% of their naive CD4 clonotypes.

CDR1 and CDR2 from the germline V gene are SQVTM and ANQGSEA. The CDR3 extends over 16 amino acids. V and J are TRBV29-1 and TRBJ2-7; TRBD2 agrees at 9 bases. The receptor comes from a man aged 18 to 30 in good health. Some clones in this sample may be carry-over from other donors' samples. Sequenced sample: memory CD8+ T cells from PBMCs. As to subset: CD45RO+ cells pooled with CCR7-negative TemRA cells. Written as DNA, the CDR3 is TGCAGTGTTTCCGGGACAGCGAGCGGGAGGACCTACGAGCAGTACTTC. It encodes CSVSGTASGRTYEQYF.